This is a list of T cell receptor beta chains from one sample in a study of blood T cell repertoires in COVID-19. The protocol was immunoSEQ multiplex PCR, while the TCRdb copy is restricted to in-frame clones and leaves out a portion. The sample consists of 400,000 or so clones, around 87% of them appearing once. The specimen was PBMCs or T cells enriched from blood (not recorded which). Source of these receptors: a middle-aged man in a cohort exposed to, infected with or recovered from COVID-19 (not recorded which). CDR3s include the opening cysteine and the closing phenylalanine or tryptophan. The D gene is left open where the match is weak. The size field is filled for only some rows; it gives once, few, many or a size class.

D	V	J	length	size	DNA	CDR3
.	TRBV2	TRBJ1-1	14	.	TGTGCCAGCAGTGAATTTTTAGAGAACACTGAAGCTTTCTTT	CASSEFLENTEAFF
.	TRBV27	TRBJ1-2	14	.	TGTGCCAGCAGTGACGGCCCGGGGAACTATGGCTACACCTTC	CASSDGPGNYGYTF
TRBD1	TRBV2	TRBJ1-1	13	.	TGTGCCAGCACTGGACAGGGGGCTAGTGAAGCTTTCTTT	CASTGQGASEAFF
TRBD1	TRBV7-6	TRBJ1-1	16	.	TGTGCCAGCAGCATCGGACAGGTCCGGGTTGGGACTGAAGCTTTCTTT	CASSIGQVRVGTEAFF
.	TRBV2	TRBJ2-7	12	.	TGTGCCAGCAGTGTAATGGACTATTTCAAGTACTTC	CASSVMDYFKYF
TRBD2	TRBV19	TRBJ2-3	18	.	TGTGCCAGTAGTATAGGACTAGCGGGAGGTCGTAGCACAGATACGCAGTATTTT	CASSIGLAGGRSTDTQYF
.	TRBV19	TRBJ2-1	15	once	TGTGCCAGTAGTATTGTGGACACGACAATCAATGAGCAGTTCTTC	CASSIVDTTINEQFF
.	TRBV7-9	TRBJ2-7	12	few	TGTGCCAGCAACCGGGATGCCTACGAGCAGTACTTC	CASNRDAYEQYF
TRBD1	TRBV7-9	TRBJ1-2	16	few	TGTGCCAGCAGCTTAGCGGGGGACAGGGCTGGGAATGGCTACACCTTC	CASSLAGDRAGNGYTF
TRBD1	TRBV6-6	TRBJ1-2	12	.	TGTGCCAGCTACAGGGGCGACTATGGCTACACCTTC	CASYRGDYGYTF
TRBD1	TRBV5-1	TRBJ2-7	14	.	TGCGCCAGCAGCAGCGGGACAGGGTCCTACGAGCAGTACTTC	CASSSGTGSYEQYF
.	TRBV3-1/TRBV3-2	TRBJ1-6	15	.	TGTGCCAGCAGCCAAGTGGGCAGGGGCTCAACACCCCTCCACTTT	CASSQVGRGSTPLHF
.	TRBV10-3	TRBJ1-5	17	.	TGTGCCATCAGTGAGTCGGGGAGGCAGGTCCACAATCAGCCCCAGCATTTT	CAISESGRQVHNQPQHF
TRBD2	TRBV20-1	TRBJ2-3	15	.	TGCAGTGCTAGTGAGTGGGGGGGTAGCACAGATACGCAGTATTTT	CSASEWGGSTDTQYF
.	TRBV20-1	TRBJ1-2	10	.	TGCAGTGCTAGAGATGAGGGATCTCTATTC	CSARDEGSLF
TRBD2	TRBV3-1/TRBV3-2	TRBJ2-7	22	.	TGTGCCAGCAGCAGGAGGACTAGCGGGAGTATAAATTTAATCCGCCCTTCCTACGAGCAGTACTTC	CASSRRTSGSINLIRPSYEQYF
.	TRBV7-9	TRBJ2-5	15	few	TGTGCCAGCAGCAGGGGGGACAGTTTGGGAGAGACCCAGTACTTC	CASSRGDSLGETQYF
.	TRBV9	TRBJ2-3	15	.	TGTGCCAGCAGCACACCAAGTGCGGGCGCAGATACGCAGTATTTT	CASSTPSAGADTQYF
TRBD2	TRBV19	TRBJ2-3	15	.	TGTGCCAGTAGTATCGCTAGCGGAAGCACAGATACGCAGTATTTT	CASSIASGSTDTQYF
TRBD2	TRBV3-1/TRBV3-2	TRBJ2-7	13	.	TGTGCCAGCAGCCAGCGGGAGGGCCTTGAGCAGTACTTC	CASSQREGLEQYF
.	TRBV10-1	TRBJ1-1	13	.	TGCGCCAGCAGGCGGGACCTGAACACTGAAGCTTTCTTT	CASRRDLNTEAFF
TRBD1	TRBV2	TRBJ2-7	14	few	TGTGCCAGCAGTTTGGCAGGGGGCTCTTACGAGCAGTACTTC	CASSLAGGSYEQYF
TRBD1	TRBV4-1	TRBJ2-3	17	.	TGCGCCAGCAGCCAGACATCAGGGACAGGGAGCACACGGGAGCAGTATTTT	CASSQTSGTGSTREQYF
TRBD1	TRBV7-9	TRBJ2-5	17	.	TGTGCCAGCAGCCCGTACTCGGGGAAGGGGGCTGGGGAGACCCAGTACTTC	CASSPYSGKGAGETQYF
.	TRBV7-2	TRBJ1-4	13	few	TGTGCCAGCAGCTTAGAGGGGAATACAATGGCGTTTTTT	CASSLEGNTMAFF
TRBD1	TRBV14	TRBJ1-1	15	.	TGTGCCAGCAGCCAACTAGGGACAGGGGGGACTGAAGCTTTCTTT	CASSQLGTGGTEAFF
.	TRBV14	TRBJ2-1	14	.	TGTGCCAGCAGCCAGGAACAGGGTTTGAATGAGCAGTTCTTC	CASSQEQGLNEQFF
.	TRBV11-2	TRBJ2-4	14	.	TGTGCCAGCAGCTTGCGGGGCTACCCAGCCATTCAGTACTTC	CASSLRGYPAIQYF
.	TRBV6-5	TRBJ2-7	15	.	TGTGCCAGCAGCCAGCGGAAAAGGACAGTGTCCGAGCAGTACTTC	CASSQRKRTVSEQYF
TRBD2	TRBV7-9	TRBJ2-7	15	.	TGTGCCAGCAGCATTGGAGCGGGGAGCTCCTACGAGCAGTACTTC	CASSIGAGSSYEQYF
.	TRBV3-1/TRBV3-2	TRBJ1-3	15	.	TGTGCCAGCAGCCAAGTGCGGAACTCTGGAAACACCATATATTTT	CASSQVRNSGNTIYF
.	TRBV29-1	TRBJ1-1	12	.	TGCAGCGTTGGACAGCTGAACACTGAAGCTTTCTTT	CSVGQLNTEAFF
TRBD2	TRBV5-4	TRBJ2-4	17	.	TGTGCCAGCAGCTTGGCGTCTAGCGGGAGGGCCGGGGACATTCAGTACTTC	CASSLASSGRAGDIQYF
TRBD1	TRBV24-1	TRBJ2-3	17	.	TGTGCCACCAGTGATTTTAAAGGGACAGGGGGCTCAGATACGCAGTATTTT	CATSDFKGTGGSDTQYF
TRBD1	TRBV7-6	TRBJ1-2	15	.	TGTGCCAGCAGCCCCCATGGGACAGGGACCTATGGCTACACCTTC	CASSPHGTGTYGYTF
.	TRBV7-9	TRBJ1-4	16	.	TGTGCCAGCAGCTTAGGCCACAGTGCAACTAATGAAAAACTGTTTTTT	CASSLGHSATNEKLFF
TRBD1	TRBV5-1	TRBJ2-1	15	.	TGCGCCAGCAGTCTAGGGACAGGGGTTTCTAATGAGCAGTTCTTC	CASSLGTGVSNEQFF